Listed below are T cell receptor beta chains from one sample, sequenced in a study of breast tumors, draining lymph nodes, adjacent tissues. In TCRdb, the multiplex PCR reads were re-called with MiXCR into one record per CDR3 protein. The sample holds 200,000 to 300,000 distinct CDR3 sequences; more than 30% are singletons and the top ten take 0.85% to 1.3%. Sequencing input: axillary lymph node tissue. These receptors were collected from a female donor with breast cancer. Some clones in this sample may be carry-over from other donors' samples. Both conserved end residues are trimmed from each CDR3.

v_call,j_call,cdr3_aa
TRBV9,TRBJ2-7,ASSASGSWEQY
TRBV24-1,TRBJ2-2,ATSLTGKAYAGELF
TRBV28,TRBJ2-3,ASGPGSTDTQY
TRBV28,TRBJ2-7,ASSFVGGGSYEQY
TRBV6-5,TRBJ1-5,ASSRLRGDQPQH
TRBV20-1,TRBJ2-1,SARVLGNEQF
TRBV6-5,TRBJ1-2,ASSLGQPNYGYT
TRBV27,TRBJ1-6,ASSLDGRATGSPLH
TRBV13,TRBJ2-7,ASSTILSSYEQY
TRBV4-1,TRBJ2-7,ASSQEVTGIYEQY
TRBV20-1,TRBJ2-7,SATSPSIYEQY
TRBV14,TRBJ2-1,ASSQFLAGGPGNEQF
TRBV7-9,TRBJ2-3,ASSRDYGGTDTQY
TRBV5-1,TRBJ2-3,ASSLTAGGDTQC
TRBV3-1,TRBJ2-2,ASSQEGRAIAGELF
TRBV5-1,TRBJ2-1,ASSLGGHPNEQF
TRBV11-3,TRBJ2-1,ASSPGTSGSPEQF
TRBV27,TRBJ1-5,ASSPRDRREPQH
TRBV30,TRBJ1-4,AWRPRNEKLF
TRBV12-3/TRBV12-4,TRBJ2-1,ASSLEVGGTGNEQF
TRBV7-9,TRBJ1-5,ASSLSWGGIQH
TRBV7-2,TRBJ2-3,ASRGFRLAVSSSTDTQY
TRBV6-2/TRBV6-3,TRBJ2-1,ASQTSGRVNEQF